This T cell receptor (beta chain) was documented in a study of shared clonotypes between healthy human individuals. The CDR3 length is 18 residues. V trimming: 0 bases; J trimming: 1 base; junction bases outside the gene matches: 8. Germline CDR1 is SGDLS and CDR2 is YYNGEE. The table came from immunoSEQ multiplex PCR; TCRdb's copy has only in-frame clones and leaves some out. The profile covers roughly 1,500,000 clones, with 98% appearing a single time and roughly 0.42% taken by the ten largest. Regarding the study as a whole: Among a handful of donors, about 4.6% of naive CD4 clonotypes were found in common.

Subsets obtained from CD4+ cells comprised CD45RA+ naive and CD45RA-negative memory cells. Remarks on this clone: Its antigen remains unknown.

This sequence was found in a man aged 25-45 years in good health. This chain connects TRBV9 to TRBJ2-4, with 9 bases that match TRBD2. Sequences were obtained from naive CD4+ T cells sorted from blood. Subset described: CD45RA+ positively selected. The CDR3 region is CASSVASGAAGAKNIQYF. The DNA for the CDR3 is TGTGCCAGCAGCGTAGCTAGCGGGGCGGCCGGGGCCAAAAACATTCAGTACTTC.